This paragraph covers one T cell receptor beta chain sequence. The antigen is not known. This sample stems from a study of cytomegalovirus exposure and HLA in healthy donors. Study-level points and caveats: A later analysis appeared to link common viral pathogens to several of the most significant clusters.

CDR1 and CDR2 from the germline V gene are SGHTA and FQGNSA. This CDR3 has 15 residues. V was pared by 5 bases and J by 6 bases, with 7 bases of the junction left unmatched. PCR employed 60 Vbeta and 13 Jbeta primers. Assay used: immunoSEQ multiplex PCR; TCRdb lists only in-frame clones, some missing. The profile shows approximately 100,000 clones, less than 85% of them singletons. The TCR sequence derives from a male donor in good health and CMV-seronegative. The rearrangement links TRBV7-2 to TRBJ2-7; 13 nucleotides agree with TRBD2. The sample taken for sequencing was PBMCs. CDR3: CASSPPGLAGREQYF. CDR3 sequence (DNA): TGTGCCAGCAGCCCCCCGGGACTAGCGGGACGCGAGCAGTACTTC.